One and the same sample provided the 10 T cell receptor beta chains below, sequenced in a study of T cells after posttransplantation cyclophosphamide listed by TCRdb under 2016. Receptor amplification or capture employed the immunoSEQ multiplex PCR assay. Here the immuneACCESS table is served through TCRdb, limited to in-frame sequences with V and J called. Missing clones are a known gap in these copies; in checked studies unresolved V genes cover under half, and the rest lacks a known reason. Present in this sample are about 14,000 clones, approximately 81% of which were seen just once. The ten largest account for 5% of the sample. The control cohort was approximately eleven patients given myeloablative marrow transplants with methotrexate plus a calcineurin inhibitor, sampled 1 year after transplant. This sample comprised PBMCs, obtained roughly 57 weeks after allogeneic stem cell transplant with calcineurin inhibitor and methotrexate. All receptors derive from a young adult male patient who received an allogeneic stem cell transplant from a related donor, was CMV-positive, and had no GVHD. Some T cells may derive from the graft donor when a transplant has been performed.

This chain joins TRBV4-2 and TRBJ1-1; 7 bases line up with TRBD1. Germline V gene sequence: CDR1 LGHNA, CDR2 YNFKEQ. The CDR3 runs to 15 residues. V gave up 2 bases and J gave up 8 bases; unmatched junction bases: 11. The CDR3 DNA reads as TGTGCCAGCAGCCAAATACAGGGGTTGGGGACGGAAGCTTTCTTT. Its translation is CASSQIQGLGTEAFF.

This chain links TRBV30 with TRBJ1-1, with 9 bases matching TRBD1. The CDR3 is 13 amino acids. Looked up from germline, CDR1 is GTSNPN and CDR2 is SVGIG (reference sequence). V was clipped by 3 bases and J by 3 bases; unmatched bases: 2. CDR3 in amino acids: CAWRDRGDTEAFF. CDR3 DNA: TGTGCCTGGAGGGACAGGGGAGACACTGAAGCTTTCTTT.

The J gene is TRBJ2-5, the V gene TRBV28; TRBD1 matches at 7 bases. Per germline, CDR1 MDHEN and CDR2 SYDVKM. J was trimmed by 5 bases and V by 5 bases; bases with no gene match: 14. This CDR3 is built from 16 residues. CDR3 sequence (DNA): TGTGCCAGCAGTACCCTGGGGAGACAGGGTCGGGAGACCCAGTACTTC. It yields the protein CASSTLGRQGRETQYF. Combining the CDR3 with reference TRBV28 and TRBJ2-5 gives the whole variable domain DVKVTQSSRYLVKRTGEKVFLECVQDMDHENMFWYRQDPGLGLRLIYFSYDVKMKEKGDIPEGYSVSREKKERFSLILESASTNQTSMYLCASSTLGRQGRETQYFGPGTRLLVL.

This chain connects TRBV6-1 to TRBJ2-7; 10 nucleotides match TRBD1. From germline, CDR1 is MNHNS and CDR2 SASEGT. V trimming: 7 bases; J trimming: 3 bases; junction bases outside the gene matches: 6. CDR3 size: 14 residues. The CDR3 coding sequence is TGTGCCAGCACCACGACAGGGGGCGACTACGAGCAGTACTTC. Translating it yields CASTTTGGDYEQYF.

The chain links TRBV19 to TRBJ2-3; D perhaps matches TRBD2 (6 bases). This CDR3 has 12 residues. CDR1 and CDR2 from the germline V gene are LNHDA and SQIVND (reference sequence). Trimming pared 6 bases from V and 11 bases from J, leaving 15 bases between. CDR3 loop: CASSPPGGLQYF. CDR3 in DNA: TGTGCCAGTAGCCCCCCCGGAGGGCTGCAGTATTTT.

This chain's CDR3 is CASSSAGTANQPQHF. As DNA, the CDR3 is TGTGCCAGCAGTTCCGCCGGGACAGCCAATCAGCCCCAGCATTTT. The chain joins TRBV6-5 to TRBJ1-5, with 7 nucleotides matching TRBD1. Losses at the gene ends were 4 bases for V and 3 bases for J; bases not matched to a gene: 6. The germline gives CDR1 MNHEY, CDR2 SVGAGI. There are 15 residues in the CDR3.

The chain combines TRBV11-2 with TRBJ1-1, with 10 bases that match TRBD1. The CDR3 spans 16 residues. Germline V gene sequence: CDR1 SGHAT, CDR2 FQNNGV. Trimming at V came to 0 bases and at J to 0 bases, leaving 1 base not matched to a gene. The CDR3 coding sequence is TGTGCCAGCAGCTTAGAGACAGGGGGCCTGAACACTGAAGCTTTCTTT. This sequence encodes CASSLETGGLNTEAFF.

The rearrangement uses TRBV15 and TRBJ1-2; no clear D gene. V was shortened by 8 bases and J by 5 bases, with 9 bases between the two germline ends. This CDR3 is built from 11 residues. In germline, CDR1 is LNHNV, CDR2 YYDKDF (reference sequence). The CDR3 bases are TGTGCCACCCGAAGCGGTTATGGCTACACCTTC. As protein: CATRSGYGYTF.

The DNA of the CDR3 is TGTGCCAGCATAAATCGGACGGGACAGGGGCCGGGTGAAAAACTGTTTTTT. As protein: CASINRTGQGPGEKLFF. The genes are TRBV5-5 and TRBJ1-4; 10 bases are a match to TRBD1. There are 17 residues in the CDR3. Germline trimming cut 6 bases from V and 7 bases from J; bases unmatched to any gene: 15. Germline V gives CDR1 SGHKS, CDR2 YYEKEE (reference sequence).

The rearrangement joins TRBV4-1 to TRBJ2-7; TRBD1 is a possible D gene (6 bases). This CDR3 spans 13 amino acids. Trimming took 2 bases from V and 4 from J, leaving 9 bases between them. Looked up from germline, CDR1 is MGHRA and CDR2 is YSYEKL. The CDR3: CASSQTTGYEQYF. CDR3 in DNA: TGCGCCAGCAGCCAAACTACAGGGTACGAGCAGTACTTC.